Below are 9 T cell receptor beta chains sequenced from a single sample in a study of blood T cell repertoires in COVID-19. Data came from immunoSEQ multiplex PCR; TCRdb stores just in-frame clones and leaves some out. In the table there are 150,000 to 200,000 clones, approximately 91% of which are singletons. Sequences were obtained from PBMCs or T cells enriched from blood (not recorded which). The source of these receptors is a woman between 18 and 30 years old who had recovered from COVID-19.

The V call is TRBV7-9, the J call TRBJ1-2; 9 nucleotides agree with TRBD1. This CDR3 comprises 15 residues. Germline CDR1 reads SEHNR; CDR2 reads FQNEAQ (reference sequence). V was pared by 2 bases and J by 3 bases, with 4 bases of the junction left unmatched. CDR3 in amino acids: CASSLTRDRDYGYTF. CDR3 sequence (DNA): TGTGCCAGCAGCTTAACCCGGGACAGGGACTATGGCTACACCTTC.

The chain couples TRBV6-5 to TRBJ2-7, with TRBD2 as a possible D gene (8 bases). CDR1 is MNHEY and CDR2 is SVGAGI in the germline V gene. This CDR3 region has 15 residues. V was pared by 8 bases and J by 5 bases, with 22 bases between. The DNA of the CDR3 is TGTGCCAGCGAAGCAGGGGGTAGGACTAGCAACGAGCAGTACTTC. Amino acids: CASEAGGRTSNEQYF.

The chain combines TRBV2 with TRBJ1-5; D perhaps matches TRBD1 (5 bases). The germline V and J ends were trimmed by 6 bases and 7 bases, with 19 bases remaining between them. The CDR3 consists of 15 residues. CDR1 is SNHLY and CDR2 is FYNNEI in the germline V gene. The CDR3, as DNA: TGTGCCAGCAGGTCAACGGCAGGGTCTGGGCAGCCCCAGCATTTT. Protein product: CASRSTAGSGQPQHF.

This chain uses TRBV6-2 or TRBV6-3 with TRBJ2-1; D possibly corresponds to TRBD2 (5 bases). Trimming cost V 6 bases and J 2 bases, with 14 bases left between them. The CDR3 runs 15 residues. CDR1 MNHEY and CDR2 SVGEGT come from the germline V gene. The CDR3 region is CASSLDYNTYNEQFF. The DNA for the CDR3 is TGTGCCAGCAGCCTCGACTACAATACCTACAATGAGCAGTTCTTC.

The chain carries TRBV6-4 and TRBJ2-3, with D tentatively TRBD2 (6 bases). In germline, CDR1 is MRHNA, CDR2 SNTAGT. The CDR3 consists of 14 residues. Trimming removed 0 bases from V and 8 bases from J, with 12 bases in between. The CDR3 coding sequence is TGTGCCAGCAGTGACTCGGTTGACGGGGGTACGCAGTATTTT. Residues: CASSDSVDGGTQYF.

The chain employs TRBV20-1 and TRBJ2-1; 12 bases are shared with TRBD1. Germline CDR1 and CDR2: DFQATT and SNEGSKA (reference sequence). The CDR3 consists of 15 residues. With V trimmed by 3 bases and J by 9 bases, 9 bases remained unmatched. The CDR3 nucleotides are TGCAGTGCTAGTCGTCCCGGGACAGGGGGCAGTGAGCAGTTCTTC. It codes for CSASRPGTGGSEQFF.

CDR3: CASSQGQVGPGNEQFF. The CDR3 DNA is TGCGCCAGCAGCCAAGGACAGGTGGGTCCCGGCAATGAGCAGTTCTTC. V and J are TRBV4-1 and TRBJ2-1; D is perhaps TRBD1 (6 bases). Germline V gene sequence: CDR1 MGHRA, CDR2 YSYEKL. This CDR3 is 16 amino acids long. Trimming cost V 1 base and J 6 bases, with 16 bases left between them.

CDR3 nucleotides: TGTGCCAGCAGCTTAGGAGGACTTGCGAACACCGGGGAGCTGTTTTTT. Amino acid sequence: CASSLGGLANTGELFF. This rearrangement joins TRBV7-9 to TRBJ2-2; D is possibly TRBD2 (5 bases). The CDR3 has 16 amino acids. Trimming shortened V by 1 base and J by 0 bases, and 9 bases separated the two germline ends. Germline CDR1 is SEHNR and CDR2 is FQNEAQ (reference sequence).

This chain joins TRBV3-1 (or the pseudogene TRBV3-2) and TRBJ1-6, with D possibly TRBD1 on 6 matching bases. The CDR3 is made up of 16 amino acids. Germline CDR1 and CDR2: LGHDT and YNNKEL (reference sequence). Trimming stripped 1 base from V and 8 bases from J, with 15 bases between. In DNA form, the CDR3 reads TGTGCCAGCAGCCAAGCCTCCAGGGGTGGTCATTCACCCCTCCACTTT. As protein: CASSQASRGGHSPLHF.